This T cell receptor beta chain comes out of a study of a mutant IDH1 vaccine in newly diagnosed glioma. Study-wide background: Patients were started on vaccination 4-6 weeks after radiotherapy alone, or with temozolomide cycles.

Assay used: immunoSEQ multiplex PCR; TCRdb lists only in-frame clones, some missing. The sample carries 40,000 to 65,000 clones, just under 80% recorded once. Time point here: week 5, during vaccination. Each dose delivered 300 ug of mutant IDH1 20-mer peptide subcutaneously with imiquimod. Donors' newly diagnosed IDH1-mutant WHO grade 3 or 4 astrocytomas lacked nuclear ATRX. V was cut by 0 bases and J by 5 bases, with 7 bases left in between. Looked up from germline, CDR1 is SGHDN and CDR2 is FVKESK. The CDR3 loop spans 14 amino acids. Concerning this clone: Antigen specificity is unknown.

The TCR comes from a woman between 35 and 50 years old with glioma. This sequence joins TRBV14 and TRBJ2-2; no clear D gene. Material: PBMCs, obtained from a glioma patient whose treatment included an IDH1 peptide vaccine. CDR3 residues: CASSQDIGTGELFF. The CDR3 DNA reads TGTGCCAGCAGCCAAGACATAGGAACCGGGGAGCTGTTTTTT. The full variable domain, completed using reference TRBV14 and TRBJ2-2, is EAGVTQFPSHSVIEKGQTVTLRCDPISGHDNLYWYRRVMGKEIKFLLHFVKESKQDESGMPNNRFLAERTGGTYSTLKVQPAELEDSGVYFCASSQDIGTGELFFGEGSRLTVL.